A single sample gave rise to the 24 T cell receptor beta chains below, sequenced in a study of PD-1 blockade in classical Hodgkin lymphoma. Sequenced by immunoSEQ multiplex PCR; TCRdb stores in-frame clones only, minus some. Of 10,000 or so clones listed, over 80% are singletons. The time point: cycle 4 day 1 (C4D1), after less than seven weeks of nivolumab. No patient escaped relapse after autologous stem cell transplantation, and brentuximab vedotin exposure varied. Magnetic negative selection was used to purify CD4+ T cells from PBMCs that had been thawed. The source was CD4+ T cells from blood, collected before the fourth cycle of nivolumab. These TCRs come from a human donor with classical Hodgkin lymphoma.

V usage is TRBV13 and J usage is TRBJ1-6; D is undetermined. V lost 5 bases and J 9 bases, leaving 11 bases between the germline ends. Germline V CDR1 and CDR2: PRHDT, FYEKMQ (reference sequence). There are 13 residues in the CDR3. As DNA, the CDR3 is TGTGCCAGCAGCCCCCCTAATGGTTCACCCCTCCACTTT. Translating it yields CASSPPNGSPLHF.

V usage is TRBV5-4 and J usage is TRBJ2-2; weak D call: TRBD2 (6 bases). Germline assignment: CDR1 SGHNT and CDR2 YYREEE (reference sequence). Deletions cut 4 bases from V and 1 base from J, with 14 bases between. The CDR3 length is 16 residues. The CDR3, as DNA: TGTGCCAGCAGCCTTGCCTGGGGGGTGAACACCGGGGAGCTGTTTTTT. It is translated as CASSLAWGVNTGELFF.

The chain combines TRBV7-3 with TRBJ2-3, with 8 positions matching TRBD2. After removal of 5 bases from V and 2 bases from J, the junction contained 6 bases not matched to a gene. The CDR3 is 15 amino acids. From germline, CDR1 is SGHTA and CDR2 FQGTGA. The CDR3 DNA reads as TGTGCCAGCAGCGAGCGGGGGCAAAACACAGATACGCAGTATTTT. This sequence encodes CASSERGQNTDTQYF.

The chain recombines TRBV27 with TRBJ1-5; no reliable D call. Trimming took 5 bases from V and 4 from J, leaving 12 bases between them. Germline lookup yields CDR1 MNHEY and CDR2 SMNVEV (reference sequence). The CDR3 is 14 residues long. The CDR3 region has the DNA TGTGCCAGCAGTCGGTGGAGTTGGAATCAGCCCCAGCATTTT. Amino acid sequence: CASSRWSWNQPQHF.

This chain uses TRBV19 with TRBJ2-2; unclear D gene. V was shortened by 1 base and J by 6 bases, with 9 bases between the two germline ends. CDR3 size: 14 residues. The germline V gene has CDR1 LNHDA and CDR2 SQIVND (reference sequence). The CDR3 region has the DNA TGTGCCAGTAGTATAGGGGGTGCACCCGGGGAGCTGTTTTTT. Translated: CASSIGGAPGELFF.

J is TRBJ2-3 and V is TRBV6-5; D unresolved. The germline V gene has CDR1 MNHEY and CDR2 SVGAGI. The CDR3 spans 12 residues. Deletions cut 8 bases from V and 4 bases from J, with 10 bases between. CDR3 region: CASRSFSDTQYF. The CDR3 nucleotides are TGTGCCAGCCGTTCTTTTTCAGATACGCAGTATTTT.

This chain uses TRBV4-3 with TRBJ2-7; TRBD1 is a possible D gene (5 bases). V gave up 0 bases and J gave up 7 bases, with 16 bases separating them. Germline CDR1 LGHNA, CDR2 YSLEER. The CDR3 is 15 amino acids. CDR3 nucleotides: TGCGCCAGCAGCCAAGAATATTCAGGGCCTCGAGAGCAGTACTTC. It is translated as CASSQEYSGPREQYF.

This chain uses TRBV7-6 with TRBJ2-7; D gene ambiguous. The CDR3 runs to 13 residues. With 1 base removed from V and 3 bases from J, the gap between germline ends came to 7 bases. CDR1 is SGHVS and CDR2 is FNYEAQ in the germline V gene. CDR3 in DNA: TGTGCCAGCAGCTTAGTACCACTCTACGAGCAGTACTTC. Translating gives CASSLVPLYEQYF.

This chain links TRBV6-5 with TRBJ1-3; possible D gene TRBD1, 6 bases. The germline V gene has CDR1 MNHEY and CDR2 SVGAGI. CDR3 length: 15 amino acids. V gave up 6 bases and J gave up 2 bases, with 14 bases separating them. CDR3 sequence reads: CASSQDGGPGNTIYF. For the CDR3, the DNA is TGTGCCAGCAGCCAAGACGGGGGGCCTGGAAACACCATATATTTT.

The rearrangement joins TRBV28 to TRBJ2-1; D not certain. The CDR3 runs to 16 residues. V dropped 6 bases and J dropped 0 bases, with 15 bases sitting between them. Per germline, CDR1 MDHEN and CDR2 SYDVKM. The CDR3 sequence: CASRDAQMVSYNEQFF. CDR3 DNA sequence: TGTGCCAGCAGGGACGCTCAAATGGTCTCCTACAATGAGCAGTTCTTC.

The rearrangement uses TRBV15 and TRBJ2-1; weak D call: TRBD2 (6 bases). V dropped 1 base and J dropped 7 bases, with 17 bases sitting between them. This CDR3 is 16 amino acids long. Germline V gene sequence: CDR1 LNHNV, CDR2 YYDKDF (reference sequence). CDR3: CATSRGGRSFGNEQFF. As DNA, the CDR3 is TGTGCCACCAGCAGAGGTGGGAGGTCCTTTGGGAATGAGCAGTTCTTC.

The rearrangement joins TRBV30 to TRBJ2-7; perhaps TRBD1 as D (6 bases). Germline assignment: CDR1 GTSNPN and CDR2 SVGIG (reference sequence). The germline V and J ends were trimmed by 2 bases and 2 bases, with 10 bases remaining between them. The CDR3 extends over 13 amino acids. The CDR3 DNA follows: TGTGCCTGGAGTCGGGACACAGCCTACGAGCAGTACTTC. This sequence encodes CAWSRDTAYEQYF.

The CDR3 DNA is TGTGCCAGCAGCATCGGACTAGCGGGGGGAGACAATGAGCAGTTCTTC. It is translated as CASSIGLAGGDNEQFF. V usage is TRBV7-9 and J usage is TRBJ2-1; TRBD2 agrees at 14 bases. Germline V lookup: CDR1 SEHNR, CDR2 FQNEAQ (reference sequence). The CDR3 contains 16 residues. The V gene end was trimmed by 5 bases and the J gene end by 5 bases; junction bases not matched to a gene: 5.

The chain couples TRBV4-2 to TRBJ2-3, with D possibly matching TRBD2 (5 bases). The germline V and J ends were trimmed by 4 bases and 0 bases, with 11 bases remaining between them. Germline CDR1 reads LGHNA; CDR2 reads YNFKEQ. CDR3 length equals 15 residues. CDR3 DNA: TGTGCCAGCAGCCGCCAGACTACCAGCACAGATACGCAGTATTTT. Translated: CASSRQTTSTDTQYF.

The chain combines TRBV30 with TRBJ2-7; 7 bases are shared with TRBD1. This CDR3 is built from 14 residues. V was clipped by 3 bases and J by 6 bases; unmatched bases: 11. Germline CDR1 GTSNPN, CDR2 SVGIG (reference sequence). CDR3 sequence (DNA): TGTGCCTGGAGCGGATCCGGGACAGACTTCGAGCAGTACTTC. It yields the protein CAWSGSGTDFEQYF.

There are a few counts of this clone. The chain carries TRBV2 and TRBJ2-1; 9 bases fit TRBD1. The CDR3 sequence is 14 residues long. V gave up 5 bases and J gave up 4 bases; unmatched junction bases: 3. CDR1 and CDR2 from the germline V gene are SNHLY and FYNNEI. The CDR3 loop is CASSPGQGYNEQFF. In DNA form, the CDR3 reads TGTGCCAGCAGTCCGGGACAGGGATACAATGAGCAGTTCTTC.

The chain employs TRBV2 and TRBJ1-5; D unclear. The length of the CDR3 is 14 residues. The ends were cut back, 2 bases at V and 4 bases at J, with 9 bases in the middle. Germline CDR1 is SNHLY and CDR2 is FYNNEI. The CDR3, as DNA: TGTGCCAGCAGTGAACGGGCAATAAATCAGCCCCAGCATTTT. This translates into CASSERAINQPQHF.

This clone turned up a few times. The V call is TRBV5-4, the J call TRBJ1-4; a possible D gene is TRBD1 (6 bases). The CDR3 runs to 14 residues. V gave up 3 bases and J gave up 5 bases, with 11 bases separating them. Germline V gives CDR1 SGHNT, CDR2 YYREEE (reference sequence). CDR3 region: CASSSRTANEKLFF. DNA for the CDR3: TGTGCCAGCAGCTCTAGGACAGCAAATGAAAAACTGTTTTTT.

The chain combines TRBV27 with TRBJ2-7; D perhaps matches TRBD2 (6 bases). Per the germline V gene, CDR1 is MNHEY and CDR2 is SMNVEV (reference sequence). V dropped 0 bases and J dropped 5 bases, with 8 bases sitting between them. The CDR3 runs 13 residues. CDR3 protein: CASSLSPSDEQYF. CDR3 sequence (DNA): TGTGCCAGCAGTTTATCCCCTAGCGACGAGCAGTACTTC.

This rearrangement joins TRBV7-9 to TRBJ2-5; possibly TRBD1 for D (6 bases). Germline V gene data show CDR1 as SEHNR and CDR2 as FQNEAQ (reference sequence). The CDR3 has 14 residues. V was trimmed by 2 bases and J by 1 base, leaving 8 bases between them. CDR3 nucleotides: TGTGCCAGCAGCTTACCAGGGGTCCAAGAGACCCAGTACTTC. Translating gives CASSLPGVQETQYF. The complete variable domain, with remaining parts taken from reference TRBV7-9 and TRBJ2-5, reads DTGVSQNPRHKITKRGQNVTFRCDPISEHNRLYWYRQTLGQGPEFLTYFQNEAQLEKSRLLSDRFSAERPKGSFSTLEIQRTEQGDSAMYLCASSLPGVQETQYFGPGTRLLVL.

V and J are TRBV29-1 and TRBJ2-3; D remains unclear. The CDR3 is 11 residues long. Trimming took 5 bases from V and 6 from J, leaving 9 bases between them. Germline lookup yields CDR1 SQVTM and CDR2 ANQGSEA. The CDR3 protein is CSVFLADTQYF. In DNA form, the CDR3 reads TGCAGCGTTTTCCTGGCCGATACGCAGTATTTT.

The chain couples TRBV14 to TRBJ2-1; TRBD2 agrees at 8 bases. Germline assignment: CDR1 SGHDN and CDR2 FVKESK. The CDR3 has 14 amino acids. Trimming removed 4 bases from V and 8 bases from J; junction bases left unmatched: 7. This CDR3 is CASSRTSLYHEQFF. Here the CDR3 DNA reads TGTGCCAGCAGCCGGACTAGCCTTTACCATGAGCAGTTCTTC. The full variable domain, in which reference TRBV14 and TRBJ2-1 provide the parts outside the CDR3, is EAGVTQFPSHSVIEKGQTVTLRCDPISGHDNLYWYRRVMGKEIKFLLHFVKESKQDESGMPNNRFLAERTGGTYSTLKVQPAELEDSGVYFCASSRTSLYHEQFFGPGTRLTVL.

This clone was detected only a few times. The rearrangement uses TRBV7-9 and TRBJ1-3; tentative D call: TRBD1 (5 bases). V lost 5 bases to trimming and J lost 0 bases, with 14 bases between them. The germline CDR1 and CDR2 sequences are SEHNR and FQNEAQ (reference sequence). CDR3 length: 16 residues. CDR3 protein: CASSPTRDRSGNTIYF. For the CDR3, the DNA is TGTGCCAGCAGCCCAACCCGGGACCGCTCTGGAAACACCATATATTTT.

J is TRBJ2-7 and V is TRBV30, with 10 bases lining up with TRBD1. The V gene end was trimmed by 2 bases and the J gene end by 4 bases; junction bases not matched to a gene: 11. CDR1 and CDR2 from the germline V gene are GTSNPN and SVGIG (reference sequence). CDR3 size: 16 residues. The CDR3 loop is CAWSTFGQGVRYEQYF. In nucleotides, the CDR3 is TGTGCCTGGAGTACCTTCGGACAGGGGGTAAGGTACGAGCAGTACTTC.